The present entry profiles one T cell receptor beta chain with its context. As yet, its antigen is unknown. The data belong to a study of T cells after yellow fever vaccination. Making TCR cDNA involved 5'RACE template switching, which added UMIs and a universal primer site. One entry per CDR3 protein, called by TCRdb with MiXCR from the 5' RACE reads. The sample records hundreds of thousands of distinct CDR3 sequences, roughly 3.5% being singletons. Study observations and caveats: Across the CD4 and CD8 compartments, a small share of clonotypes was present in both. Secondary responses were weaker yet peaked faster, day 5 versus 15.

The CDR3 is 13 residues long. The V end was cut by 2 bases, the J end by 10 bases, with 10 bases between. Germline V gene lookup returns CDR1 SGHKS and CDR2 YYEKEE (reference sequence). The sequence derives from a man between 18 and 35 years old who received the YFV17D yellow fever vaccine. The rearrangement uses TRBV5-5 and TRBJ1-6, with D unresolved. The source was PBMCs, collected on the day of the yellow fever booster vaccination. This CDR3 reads CASSLQTRSPLHF. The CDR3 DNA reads TGTGCCAGCAGCTTACAAACTAGGTCACCCCTCCACTTT. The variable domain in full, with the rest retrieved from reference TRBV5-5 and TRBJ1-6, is DAGVTQSPTHLIKTRGQQVTLRCSPISGHKSVSWYQQVLGQGPQFIFQYYEKEERGRGNFPDRFSARQFPNYSSELNVNALLLGDSALYLCASSLQTRSPLHFGNGTRLTVT.